This TCR beta chain was observed in a study of cytomegalovirus exposure and HLA in healthy donors. Study-wide results and limits: An analysis that came later showed most CMV-associated TCR beta chains appearing HLA-restricted.

The primer mix had 60 Vbeta and 13 Jbeta primers. TCRdb's table, derived via immunoSEQ multiplex PCR, lists solely in-frame clones and lacks some. The sample holds around 150,000 clones, more than 70% seen once. Points on this clone: What it binds is unknown.

Donors sampled were nominally healthy, though unrecorded immune exposures were likely. V shed 8 bases and J 3 bases; nucleotides not matched to a gene: 6. Germline V gene lookup returns CDR1 SNHLY and CDR2 FYNNEI. The CDR3 runs 14 residues. This chain uses TRBV2 with TRBJ1-3; 8 nucleotides line up with TRBD1. This clonotype originated in a man under 40 in good health and CMV-seronegative. Sequencing was carried out using PBMCs. The CDR3 reads CASGKQGVGNTIYF. The CDR3, as DNA: TGTGCCAGCGGCAAACAGGGGGTTGGAAACACCATATATTTT.